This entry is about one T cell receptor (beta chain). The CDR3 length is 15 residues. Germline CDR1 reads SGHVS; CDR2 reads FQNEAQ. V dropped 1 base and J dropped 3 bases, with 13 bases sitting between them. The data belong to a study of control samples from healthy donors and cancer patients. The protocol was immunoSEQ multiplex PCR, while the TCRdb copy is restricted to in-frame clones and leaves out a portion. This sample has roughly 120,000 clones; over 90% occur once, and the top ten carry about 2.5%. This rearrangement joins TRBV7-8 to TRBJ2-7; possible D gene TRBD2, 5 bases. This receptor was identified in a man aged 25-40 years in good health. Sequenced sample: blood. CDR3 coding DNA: TGTGCCAGCAGCTTAGGGAGGACTGTTGACTACGAGCAGTACTTC. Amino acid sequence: CASSLGRTVDYEQYF.